These 27 T cell receptor beta chains were all obtained from the same sample, sequenced in a study of T-cell reconstitution after alpha-beta-depleted transplantation in children. As it was prepared, the TCRbeta library received unique molecular identifiers. TCRdb itself ran the PCR reads through MiXCR, one entry per CDR3 protein. The sample records 100,000 to 120,000 distinct CDR3 sequences, approximately 10% being singletons. The sequences come from PBMCs from the stem cell graft donor, collected from the stem cell graft. These receptors were collected from a human donor who donated a stem cell graft to a child with acute lymphoblastic leukemia.

This clonotype ranks as medium-sized. This chain connects TRBV29-1 to TRBJ1-1, with 9 positions matching TRBD1. The CDR3 totals 13 residues. The trim removed 7 bases at V and 3 bases at J, leaving 6 bases unmatched. CDR1 and CDR2 from the germline V gene are SQVTM and ANQGSEA. The DNA of the CDR3 is TGCAGCGCTGGGACAGGGCCCGACACTGAAGCTTTCTTT. It specifies CSAGTGPDTEAFF. Together with reference TRBV29-1 and TRBJ1-1, the CDR3 gives the full variable domain: SAVISQKPSRDICQRGTSLTIQCQVDSQVTMMFWYRQQPGQSLTLIATANQGSEATYESGFVIDKFPISRPNLTFSTLTVSNMSPEDSSIYLCSAGTGPDTEAFFGQGTRLTVV.

This clonotype was picked up many times. The chain carries TRBV6-5 and TRBJ1-1, with D unclear. The germline gives CDR1 MNHEY, CDR2 SVGAGI. V lost 9 bases and J 7 bases, leaving 9 bases between the germline ends. The CDR3 is made up of 10 amino acids. The CDR3 region is CASGSNEAFF. The CDR3 bases are TGTGCCAGTGGAAGCAATGAAGCTTTCTTT.

This clonotype showed up many times. This chain joins TRBV7-2 and TRBJ2-3; a possible D gene is TRBD2 (7 bases). The CDR3 has 16 amino acids. Germline CDR1 is SGHTA and CDR2 is FQGNSA. Between the trimmed V and J ends, which lost 4 bases and 3 bases, there was a span of 17 bases. The CDR3 protein is CASSSRGGEQTDTQYF. The CDR3, as DNA: TGTGCCAGCAGCTCAAGAGGGGGGGAACAAACAGATACGCAGTATTTT.

In this sample, this clonotype turned up many times. The rearrangement joins TRBV12-3 or TRBV12-4 to TRBJ1-5, with D hard to call. The CDR3 extends over 11 amino acids. The ends were cut back, 9 bases at V and 6 bases at J, with 9 bases in the middle. The CDR3, as DNA: TGTGCCAGTGGAGCAGTTCAGCCCCAGCATTTT. The encoded protein is CASGAVQPQHF.

This clonotype occurred many times. The chain is built from TRBV20-1 and TRBJ1-4; no clear D. V lost 2 bases and J 8 bases, leaving 12 bases between the germline ends. There are 13 residues in the CDR3. The germline CDR1 and CDR2 sequences are DFQATT and SNEGSKA (reference sequence). CDR3 DNA: TGCAGTGCTAGACCCCCCGACATAGAAAAACTGTTTTTT. This encodes CSARPPDIEKLFF.

There are a few counts of this clonotype. This chain connects TRBV6-2 or TRBV6-3 to TRBJ2-5; D not certain. Germline-derived CDR1 and CDR2 are MNHEY and SVGEGT. V dropped 3 bases and J dropped 2 bases, with 10 bases sitting between them. This CDR3 contains 14 residues. CDR3: CASSYFQLQETQYF. CDR3 coding DNA: TGTGCCAGCAGTTATTTCCAGTTACAAGAGACCCAGTACTTC.

This rearrangement joins TRBV20-1 to TRBJ1-3; possibly TRBD1 for D (5 bases). The germline CDR1 and CDR2 sequences are DFQATT and SNEGSKA (reference sequence). Trimming removed 2 bases from V and 8 bases from J, with 10 bases in between. The CDR3 totals 12 residues. The CDR3 DNA reads as TGCAGTGCTAGATTCGGGACGGACACCATATATTTT. This encodes CSARFGTDTIYF.

This clonotype has ten or more counts. The gene calls are TRBV6-1 and TRBJ2-7; D is possibly TRBD1 or TRBD2 (6 bases each). CDR1 is MNHNS and CDR2 is SASEGT in the germline V gene. The CDR3 runs to 13 residues. V was pared by 4 bases and J by 4 bases, with 11 bases between. The CDR3 here is CASSVGGNYEQYF. As DNA, the CDR3 is TGTGCCAGCAGTGTGGGGGGCAATTACGAGCAGTACTTC.

In this sample, this clonotype turned up many times. The V call is TRBV5-5, the J call TRBJ2-5; 9 bases line up with TRBD2. Germline loops: CDR1 SGHKS, CDR2 YYEKEE (reference sequence). After removal of 0 bases from V and 2 bases from J, the junction contained 5 bases not matched to a gene. The CDR3 is made up of 16 amino acids. CDR3 protein: CASSLEGSGGQETQYF. The CDR3 DNA sequence: TGTGCCAGCAGCTTGGAGGGTAGCGGGGGACAAGAGACCCAGTACTTC.

This clonotype was recorded many times. The junction departs from germline at one end; a sequencing error may be responsible. This sequence joins TRBV7-2 and TRBJ2-1; maybe TRBD1 (6 bases). Germline values: CDR1 SGHTA, CDR2 FQGNSA. CDR3 size: 14 residues. CDR3 amino acids: CASSWPGQYSEQFF. CDR3 DNA: TGTGCCAGCAGCTGGCCGGGACAATACAGTGAGCAGTTCTTC.

Ten or more counts support this clonotype. The chain links TRBV7-9 to TRBJ2-5; 8 nucleotides line up with TRBD1. Germline-derived CDR1 and CDR2 are SEHNR and FQNEAQ (reference sequence). The CDR3 sequence is 15 residues long. The ends lost 2 bases at V and 4 bases at J; junction bases unmatched: 6. The CDR3 bases are TGTGCCAGCAGCTTACCCCGGACAGGGTCAGAGACCCAGTACTTC. Translating gives CASSLPRTGSETQYF.

This clonotype was seen a few times. One base away lies a much larger clone, so this may be a sequencing read error. The chain recombines TRBV9 with TRBJ2-4; D ambiguous. CDR1 and CDR2 (germline): SGDLS, YYNGEE. The length of the CDR3 is 14 residues. The CDR3 DNA reads TGTGCCAGCAGCGTATCTCCGGTGCAAAACAGTCAGTACTTC. The encoded protein is CASSVSPVQNSQYF. Drawing the rest from reference TRBV9 and TRBJ2-4, the complete variable domain is DSGVTQTPKHLITATGQRVTLRCSPRSGDLSVYWYQQSLDQGLQFLIQYYNGEERAKGNILERFSAQQFPDLHSELNLSSLELGDSALYFCASSVSPVQNSQYFGAGTRLSVL.

In this sample, this clonotype turned up many times. V gene TRBV6-5 combines with J gene TRBJ2-5; 10 bases map to TRBD2. V shed 4 bases and J 4 bases; nucleotides not matched to a gene: 6. Per the germline V gene, CDR1 is MNHEY and CDR2 is SVGAGI. The CDR3 spans 15 residues. CDR3 protein: CASSSGTSEVETQYF. The CDR3 nucleotides are TGTGCCAGCAGTTCCGGGACTAGCGAAGTAGAGACCCAGTACTTC.

There are many counts of this clonotype. The chain joins TRBV20-1 to TRBJ2-2; no reliable D call. Germline V CDR1 and CDR2: DFQATT, SNEGSKA (reference sequence). The V gene lost 6 bases and the J gene lost 3 bases, with 14 bases spanning the gap. The CDR3 loop spans 14 amino acids. CDR3: CSAPLGRDTGELFF. CDR3 in DNA: TGCAGTGCCCCCCTTGGCCGGGACACCGGGGAGCTGTTTTTT.

In this sample, this clonotype turned up many times. The V gene is TRBV5-1, the J gene TRBJ1-4, with 10 bases fitting TRBD1. There are 17 residues in the CDR3. Germline CDR1 reads SGHRS; CDR2 reads YFSETQ. V lost 2 bases and J lost 4; bases outside the gene matches: 8. The CDR3 nucleotides are TGCGCCAGCAGCTTAACGGGACAGGGGACGATTAATGAAAAACTGTTTTTT. It encodes CASSLTGQGTINEKLFF.

This clonotype appeared many times. The chain uses TRBV12-3 or TRBV12-4 and TRBJ2-7, with 9 bases that match TRBD1. CDR3 length equals 13 residues. After removal of 6 bases from V and 3 bases from J, the junction contained 3 bases not matched to a gene. This CDR3 is CASSPTGGYEQYF. In nucleotides, the CDR3 is TGTGCCAGCAGCCCGACAGGGGGCTACGAGCAGTACTTC.

This clonotype has at least ten counts. The junction departs from germline at one end; a sequencing error may be responsible. The rearrangement joins TRBV12-3 or TRBV12-4 to TRBJ1-2; a possible D gene is TRBD1 (6 bases). The CDR3 sequence is 17 residues long. DNA of the CDR3: TGTGCCAGCAGCTTAGGGGGGGGGCGAACCAGGGGATATGGCTACACCTTC. Protein product: CASSLGGGRTRGYGYTF.

The table lists this clonotype with many counts. The V and J genes are TRBV7-9 and TRBJ2-4; D possibly corresponds to TRBD1 (6 bases). This CDR3 is built from 15 residues. V was shortened by 4 bases and J by 3 bases, with 13 bases between the two germline ends. CDR1 and CDR2 (germline): SEHNR, FQNEAQ (reference sequence). CDR3 in DNA: TGTGCCAGCAGCTCGACACAGGGTGTCAAAAACATTCAGTACTTC. Its translation: CASSSTQGVKNIQYF.

This clonotype was detected many times. The V gene is TRBV20-1, the J gene TRBJ1-5, with 7 bases lining up with TRBD1. Unmatched junction bases numbered 15, after V lost 4 bases and J lost 0 bases. The CDR3 spans 18 residues. Germline V CDR1 and CDR2: DFQATT, SNEGSKA (reference sequence). The CDR3 sequence: CSAILAGGQLYSNQPQHF. As DNA, the CDR3 is TGCAGTGCTATCCTGGCGGGGGGACAGCTATATAGCAATCAGCCCCAGCATTTT.

This clonotype has a count of ten or more. The genes are TRBV25-1 and TRBJ2-1; D gene ambiguous. The CDR3 has 13 residues. Looked up from germline, CDR1 is MGHDK and CDR2 is SYGVNS. V was cut by 0 bases and J by 8 bases, with 8 bases left in between. CDR3 protein: CASSEYDVHEQFF. The CDR3 region has the DNA TGTGCCAGCAGTGAATACGACGTTCATGAGCAGTTCTTC.

This clonotype was seen ten or more times. This chain links TRBV25-1 with TRBJ1-1; the D gene is possibly TRBD1 (6 bases). Germline V gene data show CDR1 as MGHDK and CDR2 as SYGVNS. CDR3 length equals 11 residues. The CDR3 region has the DNA TGTGAAATCAGGGGGAACACTGAAGCTTTCTTT. It encodes CEIRGNTEAFF.

This clonotype was recorded many times. The rearrangement links TRBV15 to TRBJ2-1; 12 bases are shared with TRBD1. This CDR3 is 16 amino acids long. CDR1 LNHNV and CDR2 YYDKDF come from the germline V gene (reference sequence). With V trimmed by 1 base and J by 7 bases, 5 bases remained unmatched. CDR3 loop: CATSRGGTGGLNEQFF. The CDR3 DNA follows: TGTGCCACCAGCAGAGGCGGGACAGGGGGCCTGAATGAGCAGTTCTTC.

Ten or more counts support this clonotype. The rearrangement uses TRBV6-1 and TRBJ2-7; perhaps TRBD1 as D (6 bases). The CDR3 runs to 14 residues. Germline-derived CDR1 and CDR2 are MNHNS and SASEGT. The CDR3, as DNA: TGTACCGCGGAGGAACAGGGTTGGTCCTACGAGCAGTACTTC. Its protein product is CTAEEQGWSYEQYF.

In this sample, this clonotype turned up many times. The rearrangement uses TRBV24-1 and TRBJ2-2; TRBD1 is a possible D gene (6 bases). The germline V gene has CDR1 KGHDR and CDR2 SFDVKD. The CDR3 covers 15 residues. The V end lost 2 bases, the J end lost 5 bases, and 11 bases lay between the germline ends. The CDR3 region is CATSDSYRVTGELFF. CDR3 bases: TGTGCCACCAGTGATTCTTACAGGGTTACCGGGGAGCTGTTTTTT.

This clonotype appeared many times. The chain has TRBV7-9 and TRBJ1-5; 10 nucleotides agree with TRBD1. This CDR3 is built from 16 residues. The germline CDR1 and CDR2 sequences are SEHNR and FQNEAQ (reference sequence). V dropped 5 bases and J dropped 5; count of bases not matched to a gene: 9. The CDR3 loop is CASSRSGTGDHQPQHF. The CDR3 coding sequence is TGTGCCAGCAGCCGATCCGGGACAGGGGACCATCAGCCCCAGCATTTT.

Ten or more counts support this clonotype. The V gene is TRBV12-3 or TRBV12-4, the J gene TRBJ1-5; no firm D call. Trimming removed 5 bases at V and 7 bases at J, with 9 bases between. This CDR3 contains 12 residues. In DNA, the CDR3 is TGTGCCAGCAGTCCCACAAGACAGCCCCAGCATTTT. This encodes CASSPTRQPQHF.

This clonotype was counted ten times or more. This chain joins TRBV29-1 and TRBJ2-1, with 12 bases identical to TRBD2. The germline V gene encodes CDR1 SQVTM and CDR2 ANQGSEA. Unmatched junction bases numbered 2, after V lost 2 bases and J lost 6 bases. CDR3 length: 14 amino acids. The CDR3 bases are TGCAGCGTTGAATCGACTAGCGGGAGCAATGAGCAGTTCTTC. This codes for CSVESTSGSNEQFF.